These 30 T cell receptor beta chains came from one sample sequenced in a study of shared clonotypes between healthy human individuals. Measured with immunoSEQ multiplex PCR; TCRdb has only the in-frame clones, and not every one. The table includes about 610,000 clones, around 97% detected once. The sequencing sample was made of naive CD4+ T cells sorted from blood. Sample subset: CD45RA+ positively selected. The receptors come from a woman aged 25 to 45 in good health.

In its sample, this clone was seen once. This rearrangement joins TRBV5-4 to TRBJ1-2; 8 nucleotides align to TRBD1. With V trimmed by 1 base and J by 7 bases, 12 bases remained unmatched. Germline V gene data show CDR1 as SGHNT and CDR2 as YYREEE (reference sequence). The CDR3 contains 16 residues. Written as DNA, the CDR3 is TGTGCCAGCAGCTTGCTACAGACAGGGGCCATGATTGGCTACACCTTC. Amino acid sequence: CASSLLQTGAMIGYTF.

The V and J genes are TRBV7-3 and TRBJ1-6; D uncertain. This CDR3 spans 15 amino acids. V was pared by 5 bases and J by 1 base, with 9 bases between. Per germline, CDR1 SGHTA and CDR2 FQGTGA. The CDR3 is CASSPSGSYNSPLHF. The CDR3 DNA reads TGTGCCAGCAGCCCGTCGGGGTCCTATAATTCACCCCTCCACTTT. Supplemented by reference TRBV7-3 and TRBJ1-6, the full variable domain reads GAGVSQTPSNKVTEKGKYVELRCDPISGHTALYWYRQSLGQGPEFLIYFQGTGAADDSGLPNDRFFAVRPEGSVSTLKIQRTERGDSAVYLCASSPSGSYNSPLHFGNGTRLTVT.

The J gene is TRBJ1-2, the V gene TRBV11-2; 9 nucleotides match TRBD1. The length of the CDR3 is 15 residues. From germline, CDR1 is SGHAT and CDR2 FQNNGV. Trimming cost V 4 bases and J 5 bases; bases outside gene matches: 8. CDR3 nucleotide sequence: TGTGCCAGCAGCTGGCCGGGACAGGGTTCGTATGGCTACACCTTC. It specifies CASSWPGQGSYGYTF.

This sequence joins TRBV29-1 and TRBJ2-1; TRBD1 might be the D (5 bases). The CDR3 is 15 amino acids. In germline, CDR1 is SQVTM, CDR2 ANQGSEA. V lost 0 bases and J 9 bases, leaving 18 bases between the germline ends. In nucleotides, the CDR3 is TGCAGCGTTGAAGAGGATTGGGCCCCTAGGGGTGAGCAGTTCTTC. This gives the protein CSVEEDWAPRGEQFF.

The V and J genes are TRBV28 and TRBJ2-5, with D possibly being TRBD1 (6 bases). CDR3 length: 15 amino acids. The germline V and J ends were trimmed by 2 bases and 2 bases, with 12 bases remaining between them. CDR1 and CDR2 (germline): MDHEN, SYDVKM. The CDR3 nucleotides are TGTGCCAGCAGTTTACTCGGACAGCTACAAGAGACCCAGTACTTC. This sequence encodes CASSLLGQLQETQYF.

The V gene is TRBV25-1, the J gene TRBJ1-6; unclear D gene. Germline V gives CDR1 MGHDK, CDR2 SYGVNS. This CDR3 comprises 17 residues. The V gene lost 3 bases and the J gene lost 8 bases, with 20 bases spanning the gap. CDR3 protein: CASSEYLPGKVDSPLHF. The CDR3 region has the DNA TGTGCCAGCAGTGAGTATTTGCCGGGAAAGGTAGATTCACCCCTCCACTTT. The full variable domain, rest sourced from reference TRBV25-1 and TRBJ1-6, is EADIYQTPRYLVIGTGKKITLECSQTMGHDKMYWYQQDPGMELHLIHYSYGVNSTEKGDLSSESTVSRIRTEHFPLTLESARPSHTSQYLCASSEYLPGKVDSPLHFGNGTRLTVT.

Concerning this clone: Other DNA sequences in this sample translate to the same CDR3. The gene calls are TRBV5-1 and TRBJ2-1, with D unclear. The V end lost 0 bases, the J end lost 0 bases, and 7 bases lay between the germline ends. The CDR3 loop spans 15 amino acids. Looked up from germline, CDR1 is SGHRS and CDR2 is YFSETQ. The CDR3 DNA is TGCGCCAGCAGCTTGGGTTCGTCCTCCTACAATGAGCAGTTCTTC. It is translated as CASSLGSSSYNEQFF.

The rearrangement links TRBV2 to TRBJ1-1, with 7 bases that match TRBD1. Germline V gene data show CDR1 as SNHLY and CDR2 as FYNNEI. J was trimmed by 7 bases and V by 7 bases; bases with no gene match: 12. The CDR3 length is 14 residues. This CDR3 is CASKRQGGFSEAFF. The CDR3 DNA sequence: TGTGCCAGCAAAAGACAGGGAGGTTTCAGTGAAGCTTTCTTT.

A note on this clone: The same CDR3 is also encoded by other DNA sequences in this sample. This sequence joins TRBV11-3 and TRBJ2-1; no clear D. Germline CDR1 reads SGHNT; CDR2 reads YENEEA. The CDR3 is 14 residues long. V lost 4 bases and J 4 bases, leaving 11 bases between the germline ends. The CDR3 reads CASSSAGGYNEQFF. The CDR3 bases are TGTGCCAGCAGCTCAGCTGGCGGTTACAATGAGCAGTTCTTC.

V usage is TRBV27 and J usage is TRBJ2-7, with 8 bases that match TRBD2. The V and J ends lost 4 bases and 4 bases, in that order; junction bases with no gene match: 9. The CDR3 loop spans 15 amino acids. CDR1 is MNHEY and CDR2 is SMNVEV in the germline V gene (reference sequence). The CDR3 region is CASSSGGGVEYEQYF. The CDR3 DNA is TGTGCCAGCAGTTCCGGGGGGGGAGTTGAGTACGAGCAGTACTTC.

The chain is built from TRBV7-9 and TRBJ1-1, with a possible D match to TRBD1 (5 bases). Trimming cost V 1 base and J 4 bases, with 13 bases left between them. Per germline, CDR1 SEHNR and CDR2 FQNEAQ (reference sequence). The CDR3 is 15 residues long. CDR3 protein: CASSLGETVGTEAFF. CDR3 nucleotides: TGTGCCAGCAGCTTAGGTGAGACAGTGGGCACTGAAGCTTTCTTT. Using reference TRBV7-9 and TRBJ1-1 for the parts outside the CDR3, the full variable domain is DTGVSQNPRHKITKRGQNVTFRCDPISEHNRLYWYRQTLGQGPEFLTYFQNEAQLEKSRLLSDRFSAERPKGSFSTLEIQRTEQGDSAMYLCASSLGETVGTEAFFGQGTRLTVV.

The chain recombines TRBV27 with TRBJ2-3; perhaps TRBD2 as D (6 bases). CDR1 and CDR2 from the germline V gene are MNHEY and SMNVEV (reference sequence). V shed 0 bases and J shed 0 bases, with 13 bases lying between them. This CDR3 spans 17 amino acids. In DNA, the CDR3 is TGTGCCAGCAGTTTATCCTTAGCGGACCTTAGCACAGATACGCAGTATTTT. Protein product: CASSLSLADLSTDTQYF.

The genes are TRBV7-9 and TRBJ2-1; 7 bases map to TRBD2. Per germline, CDR1 SEHNR and CDR2 FQNEAQ (reference sequence). The V and J ends lost 3 bases and 7 bases, in that order; junction bases with no gene match: 3. CDR3 size: 13 residues. CDR3 protein: CASSFAGENEQFF. CDR3 coding DNA: TGTGCCAGCAGCTTTGCGGGAGAGAATGAGCAGTTCTTC.

This chain connects TRBV7-8 to TRBJ2-5; possible D gene TRBD1, 6 bases. The J call may not be correct, given that the DNA end is closer to TRBJ2-7. The germline V gene has CDR1 SGHVS and CDR2 FQNEAQ. This CDR3 has 13 amino acids. The chain's CDR3 is CASSSGRGYEQYF. The CDR3 region has the DNA TGTGCCAGCAGCTCGGGCAGGGGTTACGAGCAGTACTTC.

The V and J genes are TRBV2 and TRBJ2-3, with D perhaps TRBD1 (5 bases). There are 15 residues in the CDR3. Trimming cost V 4 bases and J 1 base, with 12 bases left between them. Per germline, CDR1 SNHLY and CDR2 FYNNEI. CDR3 protein: CASSAQGVRTDTQYF. The CDR3 nucleotides read TGTGCCAGCAGTGCCCAGGGCGTCCGCACAGATACGCAGTATTTT. The full variable domain, rest sourced from reference TRBV2 and TRBJ2-3, is EPEVTQTPSHQVTQMGQEVILRCVPISNHLYFYWYRQILGQKVEFLVSFYNNEISEKSEIFDDQFSVERPDGSNFTLKIRSTKLEDSAMYFCASSAQGVRTDTQYFGPGTRLTVL.

This clone appeared a single time. CDR3 in amino acids: CASSLREGSGNTEAFF. The CDR3, as DNA: TGTGCCAGCAGCTTGAGGGAGGGGAGCGGGAACACTGAAGCTTTCTTT. The V call is TRBV7-9, the J call TRBJ1-1; TRBD1 might be the D (5 bases). CDR3 length: 16 amino acids. CDR1 is SEHNR and CDR2 is FQNEAQ in the germline V gene (reference sequence). Trimming stripped 3 bases from V and 1 base from J, with 15 bases between.

This chain uses TRBV5-6 with TRBJ2-7, with D perhaps being TRBD1 or TRBD2 (6 bases each). This CDR3 region has 15 residues. The germline CDR1 and CDR2 sequences are SGHDT and YYEEEE. The germline V and J ends were trimmed by 0 bases and 2 bases, with 12 bases remaining between them. CDR3 residues: CASSLVGGSAYEQYF. CDR3 nucleotide sequence: TGTGCCAGCAGCTTGGTGGGGGGCTCGGCCTACGAGCAGTACTTC.

This chain uses TRBV28 with TRBJ2-1, with 9 bases fitting TRBD1. Germline CDR1 MDHEN, CDR2 SYDVKM. The CDR3 extends over 13 amino acids. J gave up 7 bases and V 7 bases, and 5 bases lay outside the gene matches. The CDR3 DNA reads as TGTGCCAGCAAGGGGACAGGGAAAAATGAGCAGTTCTTC. Translating gives CASKGTGKNEQFF.

The chain employs TRBV18 and TRBJ2-2; tentative D call: TRBD2 (5 bases). The germline V gene has CDR1 KGHSH and CDR2 LQKENI. The V and J ends lost 3 bases and 0 bases respectively, with 17 bases between them. The CDR3 runs to 18 residues. CDR3 region: CASSPLRALQANTGELFF. The CDR3 DNA sequence: TGTGCCAGCTCACCTTTGCGGGCCCTCCAGGCGAACACCGGGGAGCTGTTTTTT.

This chain connects TRBV5-1 to TRBJ1-1; 8 bases fit TRBD1. Trimming removed 4 bases from V and 7 bases from J; junction bases left unmatched: 9. This CDR3 has 14 amino acids. CDR1 is SGHRS, CDR2 YFSETQ, per germline. CDR3 coding DNA: TGCGCCAGCAGCCTGACAGGGGCCGCCCGTGAAGCTTTCTTT. Amino acid sequence: CASSLTGAAREAFF.

V gene TRBV5-5 combines with J gene TRBJ1-1; 11 nucleotides agree with TRBD1. V dropped 2 bases and J dropped 11; count of bases not matched to a gene: 11. The length of the CDR3 is 15 residues. Germline-derived CDR1 and CDR2 are SGHKS and YYEKEE (reference sequence). The CDR3 bases are TGTGCCAGCAGCTTTAGGACAGGGGGCGGTCTGGGTGCTTTCTTT. It is translated as CASSFRTGGGLGAFF.

V usage is TRBV4-1 and J usage is TRBJ1-2; a weak D match, TRBD1 (6 bases). The CDR3 is made up of 17 amino acids. CDR1 and CDR2 from the germline V gene are MGHRA and YSYEKL. V was pared by 0 bases and J by 1 base, with 15 bases between. For the CDR3, the DNA is TGCGCCAGCAGCCAAGACAGGGGCTTTGAAATTAACTATGGCTACACCTTC. It is translated as CASSQDRGFEINYGYTF.

This chain connects TRBV5-1 to TRBJ1-1; 8 positions agree with TRBD1. The CDR3 is 12 amino acids. Looked up from germline, CDR1 is SGHRS and CDR2 is YFSETQ. The J segment lost 12 bases and the V segment lost 5 bases, leaving 9 bases of the junction unmatched. Here the CDR3 DNA reads TGCGCCAGCAGTTTTGGACAGGGTAGGTCTTTCTTT. It yields the protein CASSFGQGRSFF.

The rearrangement uses TRBV6-5 and TRBJ2-4; D is ambiguous. Trimming pared 6 bases from V and 6 bases from J, leaving 18 bases between. The CDR3 runs to 15 residues. Germline CDR1 is MNHEY and CDR2 is SVGAGI. The CDR3 sequence: CASSPDGSSGNIQYF. The DNA of the CDR3 is TGTGCCAGCAGCCCGGACGGGTCAAGTGGAAACATTCAGTACTTC.

Only one count was recorded for this clone. The chain combines TRBV10-2 with TRBJ2-1; D remains unclear. CDR1 is WSHSY and CDR2 is SAAADI in the germline V gene. Trimming shortened V by 2 bases and J by 4 bases, and 18 bases separated the two germline ends. The CDR3 sequence is 17 residues long. CDR3 residues: CASSELLGKYIYNEQFF. CDR3 nucleotide sequence: TGCGCCAGCAGTGAGCTTTTGGGGAAATACATATACAATGAGCAGTTCTTC.

This clone was recorded only once. This sequence joins TRBV7-9 and TRBJ2-5, with 10 nucleotides matching TRBD2. Losses at the gene ends were 1 base for V and 2 bases for J; bases not matched to a gene: 4. Germline CDR1 SEHNR, CDR2 FQNEAQ (reference sequence). The CDR3 loop spans 16 amino acids. Here the CDR3 reads CASSLGGTSVQETQYF. The CDR3 DNA reads TGTGCCAGCAGCTTAGGGGGGACTAGCGTACAAGAGACCCAGTACTTC.

A single count supports this clone. V usage is TRBV12-2 and J usage is TRBJ2-7; the D call of TRBD2 is as the table states it, not checked on the DNA. TRBV12-2 is a pseudogene. CDR3 length: 18 residues. CDR3 loop: CASRLALLGLAGDYEQYF. CDR3 nucleotide sequence: TGTGCAAGTCGCTTAGCTTTACTCGGACTAGCGGGAGACTACGAGCAGTACTTC.

The chain joins TRBV5-1 to TRBJ2-2; D is perhaps TRBD2 (5 bases). With 0 bases removed from V and 0 bases from J, the gap between germline ends came to 9 bases. The CDR3 has 16 residues. In germline, CDR1 is SGHRS, CDR2 YFSETQ. CDR3 DNA sequence: TGCGCCAGCAGCTTGGGGGCCGGGACGAACACCGGGGAGCTGTTTTTT. Translated, it gives CASSLGAGTNTGELFF. The variable domain in full, completed from reference TRBV5-1 and TRBJ2-2, reads KAGVTQTPRYLIKTRGQQVTLSCSPISGHRSVSWYQQTPGQGLQFLFEYFSETQRNKGNFPGRFSGRQFSNSRSEMNVSTLELGDSALYLCASSLGAGTNTGELFFGEGSRLTVL.

This clone was recorded only once. The chain uses TRBV7-6 and TRBJ2-1; maybe TRBD1 (5 bases). The CDR3 length is 12 residues. Germline lookup yields CDR1 SGHVS and CDR2 FNYEAQ. Trimming took off 5 bases at V and 6 bases at J, with 8 bases between the two ends. The CDR3 reads CASSPGPNEQFF. CDR3 coding DNA: TGTGCCAGCAGCCCAGGGCCCAATGAGCAGTTCTTC.

In DNA, the CDR3 is TGTGCCAGCGGCTTAACGGGAGGGACAGATACGCAGTATTTT. This gives the protein CASGLTGGTDTQYF. This chain joins TRBV2 and TRBJ2-3; 8 bases map to TRBD2. This CDR3 has 14 residues. The J segment lost 3 bases and the V segment lost 8 bases, leaving 7 bases of the junction unmatched. Looked up from germline, CDR1 is SNHLY and CDR2 is FYNNEI.